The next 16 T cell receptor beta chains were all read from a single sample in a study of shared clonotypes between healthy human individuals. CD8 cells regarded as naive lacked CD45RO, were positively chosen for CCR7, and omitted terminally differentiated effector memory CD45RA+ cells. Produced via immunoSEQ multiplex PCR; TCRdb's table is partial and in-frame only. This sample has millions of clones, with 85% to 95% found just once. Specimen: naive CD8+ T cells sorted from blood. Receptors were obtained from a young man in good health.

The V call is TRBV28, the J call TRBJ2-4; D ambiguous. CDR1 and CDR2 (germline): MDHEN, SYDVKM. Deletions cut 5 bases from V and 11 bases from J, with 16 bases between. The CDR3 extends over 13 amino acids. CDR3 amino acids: CASSRGFTDFQYF. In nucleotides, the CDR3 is TGTGCCAGCAGTCGAGGATTTACAGACTTTCAGTACTTC.

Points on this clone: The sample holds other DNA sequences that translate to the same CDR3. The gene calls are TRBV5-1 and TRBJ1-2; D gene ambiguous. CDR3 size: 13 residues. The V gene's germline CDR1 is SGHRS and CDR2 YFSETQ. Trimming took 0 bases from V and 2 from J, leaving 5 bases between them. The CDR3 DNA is TGCGCCAGCAGCTTGGGGGGAAACTATGGCTACACCTTC. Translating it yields CASSLGGNYGYTF. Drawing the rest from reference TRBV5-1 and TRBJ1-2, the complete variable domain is KAGVTQTPRYLIKTRGQQVTLSCSPISGHRSVSWYQQTPGQGLQFLFEYFSETQRNKGNFPGRFSGRQFSNSRSEMNVSTLELGDSALYLCASSLGGNYGYTFGSGTRLTVV.

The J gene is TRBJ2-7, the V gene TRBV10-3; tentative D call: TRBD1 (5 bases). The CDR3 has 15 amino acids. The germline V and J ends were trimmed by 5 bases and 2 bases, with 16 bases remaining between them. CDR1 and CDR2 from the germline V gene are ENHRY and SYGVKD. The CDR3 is CAISNRMGPPYEQYF. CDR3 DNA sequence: TGTGCCATCAGTAACCGGATGGGGCCCCCCTACGAGCAGTACTTC.

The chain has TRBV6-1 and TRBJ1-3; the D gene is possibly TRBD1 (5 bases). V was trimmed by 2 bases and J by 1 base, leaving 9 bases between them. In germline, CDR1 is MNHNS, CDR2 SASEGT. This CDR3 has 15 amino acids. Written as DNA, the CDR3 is TGTGCCAGCAGTGAATATGGGGGGTCTGGAAACACCATATATTTT. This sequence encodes CASSEYGGSGNTIYF.

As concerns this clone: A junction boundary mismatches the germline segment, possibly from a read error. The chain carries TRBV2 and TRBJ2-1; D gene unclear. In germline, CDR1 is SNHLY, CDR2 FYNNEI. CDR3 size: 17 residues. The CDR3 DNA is TGTGCCAGCAGCGAAGGCCAAGAGACTGCTTTAAGGGATGAGCAGTTCTTC. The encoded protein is CASSEGQETALRDEQFF.

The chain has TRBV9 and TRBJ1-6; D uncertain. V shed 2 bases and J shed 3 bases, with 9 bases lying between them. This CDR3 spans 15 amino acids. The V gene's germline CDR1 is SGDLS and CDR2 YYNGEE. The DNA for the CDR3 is TGTGCCAGCAGCGTGGACTGGGACTATAATTCACCCCTCCACTTT. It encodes CASSVDWDYNSPLHF.

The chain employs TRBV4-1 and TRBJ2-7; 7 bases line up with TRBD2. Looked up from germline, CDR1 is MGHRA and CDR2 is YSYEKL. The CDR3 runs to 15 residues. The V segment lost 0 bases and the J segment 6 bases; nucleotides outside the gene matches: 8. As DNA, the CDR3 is TGCGCCAGCAGCCAAGAGCTGGGAGGGTTGGTCGAGCAGTACTTC. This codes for CASSQELGGLVEQYF.

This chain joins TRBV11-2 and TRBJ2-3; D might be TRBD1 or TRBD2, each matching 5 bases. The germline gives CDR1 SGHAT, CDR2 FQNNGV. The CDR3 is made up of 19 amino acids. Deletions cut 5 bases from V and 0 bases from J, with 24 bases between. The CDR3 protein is CASSNRWSWGEGSTDTQYF. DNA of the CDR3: TGTGCCAGCAGCAACCGCTGGAGTTGGGGAGAGGGGAGCACAGATACGCAGTATTTT.

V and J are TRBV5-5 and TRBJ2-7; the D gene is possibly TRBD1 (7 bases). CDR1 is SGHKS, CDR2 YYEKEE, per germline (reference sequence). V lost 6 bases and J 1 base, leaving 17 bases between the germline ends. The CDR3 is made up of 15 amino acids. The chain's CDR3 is CASIPGGLFSYEQYF. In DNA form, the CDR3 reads TGTGCCAGCATCCCAGGGGGGCTTTTTTCCTACGAGCAGTACTTC. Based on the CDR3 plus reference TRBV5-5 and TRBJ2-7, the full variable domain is DAGVTQSPTHLIKTRGQQVTLRCSPISGHKSVSWYQQVLGQGPQFIFQYYEKEERGRGNFPDRFSARQFPNYSSELNVNALLLGDSALYLCASIPGGLFSYEQYFGPGTRLTVT.

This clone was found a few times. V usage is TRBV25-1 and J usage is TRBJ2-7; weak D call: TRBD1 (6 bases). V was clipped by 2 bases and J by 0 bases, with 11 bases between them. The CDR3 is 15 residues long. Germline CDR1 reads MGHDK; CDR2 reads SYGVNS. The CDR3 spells CASSETGTFSYEQYF. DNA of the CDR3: TGTGCCAGCAGTGAAACAGGGACCTTCTCCTACGAGCAGTACTTC.

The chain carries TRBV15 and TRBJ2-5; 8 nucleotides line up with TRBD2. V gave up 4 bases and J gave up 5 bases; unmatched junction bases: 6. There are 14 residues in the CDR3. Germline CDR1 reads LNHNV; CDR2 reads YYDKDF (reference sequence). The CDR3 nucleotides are TGTGCCACCAGCAAGAGCGGGGGATTTGAGACCCAGTACTTC. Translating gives CATSKSGGFETQYF.

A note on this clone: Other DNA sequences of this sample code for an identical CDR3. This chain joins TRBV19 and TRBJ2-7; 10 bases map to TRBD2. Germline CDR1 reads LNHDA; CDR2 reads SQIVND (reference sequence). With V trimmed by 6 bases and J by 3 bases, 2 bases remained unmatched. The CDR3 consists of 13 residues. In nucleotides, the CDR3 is TGTGCCAGTAGGCTAGCGGGAGACTACGAGCAGTACTTC. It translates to CASRLAGDYEQYF. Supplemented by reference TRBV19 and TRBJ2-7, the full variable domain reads DGGITQSPKYLFRKEGQNVTLSCEQNLNHDAMYWYRQDPGQGLRLIYYSQIVNDFQKGDIAEGYSVSREKKESFPLTVTSAQKNPTAFYLCASRLAGDYEQYFGPGTRLTVT.

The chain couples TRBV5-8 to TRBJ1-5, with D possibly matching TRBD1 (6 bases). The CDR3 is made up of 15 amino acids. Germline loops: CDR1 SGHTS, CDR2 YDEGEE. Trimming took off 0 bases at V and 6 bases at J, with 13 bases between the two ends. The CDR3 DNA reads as TGTGCCAGCAGCTTGGTAGCGGGGGCGGTTCAGCCCCAGCATTTT. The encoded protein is CASSLVAGAVQPQHF. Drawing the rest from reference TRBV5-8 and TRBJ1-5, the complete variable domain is EAGVTQSPTHLIKTRGQQATLRCSPISGHTSVYWYQQALGLGLQFLLWYDEGEERNRGNFPPRFSGRQFPNYSSELNVNALELEDSALYLCASSLVAGAVQPQHFGDGTRLSIL.

The CDR3 nucleotides read TGTGCCAGCAGCTCACGACAGGAGAACTATGGCTACACCTTC. The encoded protein is CASSSRQENYGYTF. The gene calls are TRBV13 and TRBJ1-2; D possibly corresponds to TRBD1 (6 bases). The V end lost 4 bases, the J end lost 2 bases, and 11 bases lay between the germline ends. Germline-derived CDR1 and CDR2 are PRHDT and FYEKMQ (reference sequence). CDR3 size: 14 residues.

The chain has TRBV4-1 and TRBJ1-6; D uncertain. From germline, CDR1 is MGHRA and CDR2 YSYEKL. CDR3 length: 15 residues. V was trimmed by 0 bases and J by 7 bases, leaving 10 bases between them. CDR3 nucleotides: TGCGCCAGCAGCCAAGAACCAGGACTGAATTCACCCCTCCACTTT. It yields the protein CASSQEPGLNSPLHF.

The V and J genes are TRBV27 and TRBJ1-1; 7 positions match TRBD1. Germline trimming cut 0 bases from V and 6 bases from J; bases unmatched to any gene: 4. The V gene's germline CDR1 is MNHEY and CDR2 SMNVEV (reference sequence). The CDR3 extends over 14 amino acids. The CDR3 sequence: CASSLSPQGAEAFF. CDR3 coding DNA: TGTGCCAGCAGTTTATCCCCTCAGGGGGCTGAAGCTTTCTTT.